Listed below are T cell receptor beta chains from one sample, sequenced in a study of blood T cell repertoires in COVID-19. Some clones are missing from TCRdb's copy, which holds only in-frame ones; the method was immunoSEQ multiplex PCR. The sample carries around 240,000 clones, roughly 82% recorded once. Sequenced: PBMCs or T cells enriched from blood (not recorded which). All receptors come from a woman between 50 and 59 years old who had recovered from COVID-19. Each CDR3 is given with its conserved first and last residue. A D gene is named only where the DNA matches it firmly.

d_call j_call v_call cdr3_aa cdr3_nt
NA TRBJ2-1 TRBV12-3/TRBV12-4 CASSLGLNEQFF TGTGCCAGCAGTTTAGGTCTCAATGAGCAGTTCTTC
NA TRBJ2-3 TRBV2 CASKRDTQYF TGTGCCAGCAAACGGGATACGCAGTATTTT
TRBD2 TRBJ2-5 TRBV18 CASSPTGAWTSGSRQETQYF TGTGCCAGCTCACCAACAGGGGCTTGGACTAGCGGGAGTCGCCAAGAGACCCAGTACTTC
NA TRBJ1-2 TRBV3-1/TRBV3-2 CASSQKLANYGYTF TGTGCCAGCAGCCAAAAGTTGGCCAACTATGGCTACACCTTC
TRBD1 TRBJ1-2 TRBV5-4 CASSLGQGRALYGYTF TGTGCCAGCAGCCTCGGACAGGGCCGGGCCCTCTATGGCTACACCTTC
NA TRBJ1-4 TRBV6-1 CASSELGRRNEKLFF TGTGCCAGCAGTGAACTGGGCAGACGAAATGAAAAACTGTTTTTT
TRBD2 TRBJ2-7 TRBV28 CASSFSGPSGRAHEQYF TGTGCCAGCAGTTTCTCAGGTCCTAGCGGGAGGGCCCACGAGCAGTACTTC
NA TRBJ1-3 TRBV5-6 CASSLDPSSGNTIYF TGTGCCAGCAGCTTAGACCCTAGCTCTGGAAACACCATATATTTT
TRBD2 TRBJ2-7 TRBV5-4 CASSPQPGLAGHEQYF TGTGCCAGCAGCCCCCAACCGGGACTAGCGGGACACGAGCAGTACTTC
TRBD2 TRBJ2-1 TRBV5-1 CASSSQGLAGFNEQFF TGCGCCAGCAGCTCCCAGGGACTAGCGGGATTTAATGAGCAGTTCTTC
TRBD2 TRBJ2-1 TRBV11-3 CASSTRLAGRNEQFF TGTGCCAGCAGCACCCGACTAGCGGGACGCAATGAGCAGTTCTTC
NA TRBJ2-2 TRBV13 CASMADTGELFF TGTGCCAGCATGGCCGACACCGGGGAGCTGTTTTTT
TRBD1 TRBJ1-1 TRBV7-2 CASSTAGTGLNTEAFF TGTGCCAGCAGCACCGCCGGGACAGGATTGAACACTGAAGCTTTCTTT
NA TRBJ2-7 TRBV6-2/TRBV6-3 CASSYSGVYEQYF TGTGCCAGCAGTTACTCAGGGGTCTACGAGCAGTACTTC
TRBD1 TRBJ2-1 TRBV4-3 CASSTQTGGSNEQFF TGCGCCAGCAGCACTCAGACAGGGGGAAGCAATGAGCAGTTCTTC